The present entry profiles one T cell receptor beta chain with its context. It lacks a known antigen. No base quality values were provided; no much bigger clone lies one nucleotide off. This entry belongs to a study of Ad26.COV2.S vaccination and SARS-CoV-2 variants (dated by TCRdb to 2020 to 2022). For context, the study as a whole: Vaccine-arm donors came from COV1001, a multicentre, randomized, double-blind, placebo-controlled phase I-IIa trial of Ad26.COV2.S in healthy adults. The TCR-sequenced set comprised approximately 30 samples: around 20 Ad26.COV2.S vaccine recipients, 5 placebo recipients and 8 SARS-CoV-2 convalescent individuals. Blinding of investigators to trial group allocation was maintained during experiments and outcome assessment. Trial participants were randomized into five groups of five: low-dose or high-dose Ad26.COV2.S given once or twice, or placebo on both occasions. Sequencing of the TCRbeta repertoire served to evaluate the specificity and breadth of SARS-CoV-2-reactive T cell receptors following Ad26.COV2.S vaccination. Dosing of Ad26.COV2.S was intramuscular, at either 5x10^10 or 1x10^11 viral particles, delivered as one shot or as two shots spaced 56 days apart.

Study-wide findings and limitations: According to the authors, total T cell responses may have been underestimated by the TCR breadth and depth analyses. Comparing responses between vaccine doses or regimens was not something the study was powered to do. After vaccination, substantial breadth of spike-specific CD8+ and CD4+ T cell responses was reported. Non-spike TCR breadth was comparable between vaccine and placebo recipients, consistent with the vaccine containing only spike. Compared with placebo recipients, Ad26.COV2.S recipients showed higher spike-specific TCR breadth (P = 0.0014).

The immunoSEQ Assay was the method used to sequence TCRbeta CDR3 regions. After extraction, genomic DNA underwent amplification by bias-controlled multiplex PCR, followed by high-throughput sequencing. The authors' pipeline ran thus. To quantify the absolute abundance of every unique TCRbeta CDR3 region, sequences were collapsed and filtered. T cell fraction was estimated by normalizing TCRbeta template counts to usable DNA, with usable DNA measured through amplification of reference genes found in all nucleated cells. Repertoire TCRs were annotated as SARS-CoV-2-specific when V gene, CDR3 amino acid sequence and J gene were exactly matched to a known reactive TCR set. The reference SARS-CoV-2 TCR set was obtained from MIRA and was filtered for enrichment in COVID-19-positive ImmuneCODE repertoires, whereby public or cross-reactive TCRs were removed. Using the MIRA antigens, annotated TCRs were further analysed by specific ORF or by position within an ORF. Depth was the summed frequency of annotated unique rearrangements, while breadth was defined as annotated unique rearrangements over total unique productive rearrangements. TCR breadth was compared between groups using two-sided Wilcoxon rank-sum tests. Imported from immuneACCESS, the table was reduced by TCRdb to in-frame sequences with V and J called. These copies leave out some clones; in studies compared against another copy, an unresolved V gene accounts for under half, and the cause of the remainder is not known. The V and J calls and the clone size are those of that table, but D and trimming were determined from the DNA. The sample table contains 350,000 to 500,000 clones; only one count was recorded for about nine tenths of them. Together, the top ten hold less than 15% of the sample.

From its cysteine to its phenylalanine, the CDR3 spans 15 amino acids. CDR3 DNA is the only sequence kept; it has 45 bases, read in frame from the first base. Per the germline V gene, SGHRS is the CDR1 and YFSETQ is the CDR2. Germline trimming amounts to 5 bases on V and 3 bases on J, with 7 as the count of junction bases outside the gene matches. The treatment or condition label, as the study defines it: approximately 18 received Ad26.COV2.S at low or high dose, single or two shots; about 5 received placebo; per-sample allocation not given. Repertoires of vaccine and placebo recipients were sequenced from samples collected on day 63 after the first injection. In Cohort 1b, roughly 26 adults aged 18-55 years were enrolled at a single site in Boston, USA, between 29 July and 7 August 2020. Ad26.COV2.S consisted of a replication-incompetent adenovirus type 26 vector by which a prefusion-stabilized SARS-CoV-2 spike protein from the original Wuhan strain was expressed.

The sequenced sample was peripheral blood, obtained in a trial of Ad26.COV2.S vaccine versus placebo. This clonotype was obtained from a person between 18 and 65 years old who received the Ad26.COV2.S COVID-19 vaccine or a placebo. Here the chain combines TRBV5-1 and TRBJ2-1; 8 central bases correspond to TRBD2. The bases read TGCGCCAGCAGGATTAAGACTAGCGACTACAATGAGCAGTTCTTC. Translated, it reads CASRIKTSDYNEQFF.